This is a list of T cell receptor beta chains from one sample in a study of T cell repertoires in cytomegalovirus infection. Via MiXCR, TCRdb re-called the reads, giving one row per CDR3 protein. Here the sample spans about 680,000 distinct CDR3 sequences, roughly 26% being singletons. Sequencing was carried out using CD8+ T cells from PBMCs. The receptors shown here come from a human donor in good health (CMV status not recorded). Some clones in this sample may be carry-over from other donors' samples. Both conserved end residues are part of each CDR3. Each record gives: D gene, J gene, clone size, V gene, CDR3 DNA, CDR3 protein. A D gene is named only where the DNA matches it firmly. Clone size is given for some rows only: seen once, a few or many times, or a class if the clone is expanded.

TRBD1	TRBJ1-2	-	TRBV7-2	TGTGCCAGCAGCCCCGACAGGGGGCGGGCCTATGGCTACACCTTC	CASSPDRGRAYGYTF
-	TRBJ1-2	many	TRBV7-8	TGTGCCAGCAGCTTAGCGAGGACCCCAAACTATGGCTACACCTTC	CASSLARTPNYGYTF
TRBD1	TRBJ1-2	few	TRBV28	TGTGCCAGCAGTTTATGGGACATACTTCAGGGGGACTATGGCTACACCTTC	CASSLWDILQGDYGYTF
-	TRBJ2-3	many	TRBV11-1	TGTGCCAACCAAACGACCCTCCGAGCTCGGCAATACACAGATACGCAGTATTTT	CANQTTLRARQYTDTQYF
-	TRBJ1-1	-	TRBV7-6	TGTGCCAGCAAACGGGGGGCGACGGGCACTGAAGCTTTCTTT	CASKRGATGTEAFF
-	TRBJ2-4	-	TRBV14	TGTGCCAGCAGCCAAGAGAGCAGGGGTGAAAACATTCAGTACTTC	CASSQESRGENIQYF
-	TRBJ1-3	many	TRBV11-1	TGTGCCAGCACCTTGAACTCTGGAAACACCATATATTTT	CASTLNSGNTIYF
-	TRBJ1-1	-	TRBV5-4	TGTGCCAGCAGCTTGGGTCAGGGCGGTAACGCTTTCTTT	CASSLGQGGNAFF
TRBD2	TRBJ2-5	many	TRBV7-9	TGTGCCAGCAGCTTGACTAGCGGGGGGTACCAAGAGACCCAGTACTTC	CASSLTSGGYQETQYF
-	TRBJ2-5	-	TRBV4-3	TGCGCCAGCAGCCAAGGAGCAACTACGGAAGAGACCCAGTACTTC	CASSQGATTEETQYF
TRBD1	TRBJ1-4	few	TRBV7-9	TGTGCCAGCAGCTCGGTCAAACAGGGGATTGATGAAAAACTGTTTTTT	CASSSVKQGIDEKLFF
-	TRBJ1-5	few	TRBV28	TGTGCCAGCAGTGACGAAGGCAATCAGCCCCAGCATTTT	CASSDEGNQPQHF
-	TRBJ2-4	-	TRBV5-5	TGTGCCAGCAGCTTGGGGGACGCTCCACGAGAAGACATTCAGTACTTC	CASSLGDAPREDIQYF